This TCR beta chain was recorded in a study of blood T cell repertoires in COVID-19. Study summary: Samples representing acute and convalescent COVID-19 were sourced from the United States, Italy and Spain.

Produced via immunoSEQ multiplex PCR; TCRdb's table is partial and in-frame only. The table has around 80,000 clones, about 70% seen once. This TCR derives from a man between 50 and 59 years old with active or convalescent COVID-19. Sequenced material: peripheral blood.

CDR3 sequence reads: CASSSQGGGYGYTF. For the CDR3, the DNA is TGTGCCAGCAGCTCGCAGGGGGGCGGGTATGGCTACACCTTC. V is TRBV6-5 and J is TRBJ1-2; TRBD1 matches 7 bases. V was pared by 6 bases and J by 5 bases, with 9 bases of the junction left unmatched. Germline V gives CDR1 MNHEY, CDR2 SVGAGI. The CDR3 loop spans 14 amino acids.